This T cell receptor (beta chain) was obtained from a study of blood T cell repertoires in COVID-19. Study information: COVID-19 samples collected from the United States, Italy and Spain covered acute and convalescent phases.

Patients in Seattle were enrolled during active infection, then followed longitudinally. Per germline, CDR1 MDHEN and CDR2 SYDVKM. CDR3 length equals 16 residues. Trimming cost V 4 bases and J 0 bases, with 13 bases left between them. Profiling relied on immunoSEQ multiplex PCR, and the TCRdb table lists in-frame clones only, not all of them. The sample records around 370,000 clones, 85% to 90% being singletons. The TCR originated in a woman between 70 and 85 years old with COVID-19, enrolled during active disease. The chain couples TRBV28 to TRBJ1-3, with D possibly matching TRBD1 (6 bases). The sequencing sample was made of peripheral blood. The chain's CDR3 is CASSSTGQASGNTIYF. In DNA, the CDR3 is TGTGCCAGCAGTTCGACAGGTCAGGCCTCTGGAAACACCATATATTTT.